What follows are 3 T cell receptor beta chains derived from one specimen sequenced in a study of OX40 agonist ivuxolimab in advanced cancers. Sequenced by immunoSEQ multiplex PCR; TCRdb stores in-frame clones only, minus some. This sample carries over 95,000 clones, 91% of them seen once, and the ten largest clones take about 0.31%. The specimen was CD4+ or CD8+ T cells sorted from blood, collected in a trial of the OX40 agonist ivuxolimab. These receptors originate from an adult with an advanced solid tumor such as melanoma, head and neck, liver or kidney cancer.

This clone was picked up a small number of times. The chain employs TRBV27 and TRBJ1-5; D might be TRBD1 (5 bases). CDR1 is MNHEY and CDR2 is SMNVEV in the germline V gene (reference sequence). The CDR3 covers 15 residues. Trimming removed 3 bases from V and 2 bases from J, with 11 bases in between. The CDR3 loop reads CASSLGTGGNQPQHF. The CDR3 region has the DNA TGTGCCAGCAGTTTGGGGACCGGGGGCAATCAGCCCCAGCATTTT.

V usage is TRBV5-6 and J usage is TRBJ1-6; 7 positions agree with TRBD1. V was clipped by 4 bases and J by 5 bases; unmatched bases: 9. Per the germline V gene, CDR1 is SGHDT and CDR2 is YYEEEE. CDR3 length equals 16 residues. The CDR3: CASSGRGRNDNSPLHF. The CDR3 nucleotides are TGTGCCAGCAGCGGCAGGGGGAGAAACGATAATTCACCCCTCCACTTT.

This rearrangement joins TRBV5-4 to TRBJ2-7; 10 positions match TRBD2. The CDR3 runs to 15 residues. Germline V gene sequence: CDR1 SGHNT, CDR2 YYREEE (reference sequence). V lost 0 bases and J lost 5; bases outside the gene matches: 5. The CDR3 DNA is TGTGCCAGCAGCTTGGAACTAGCGGGAACCCACGAGCAGTACTTC. It encodes CASSLELAGTHEQYF.